Listed below are T cell receptor beta chains from one sample, sequenced in a study of cytomegalovirus exposure and HLA in healthy donors. Generated by immunoSEQ multiplex PCR, the TCRdb table keeps only in-frame clones and is missing some. The data show about 140,000 clones, with around 77% seen just once and just under 1% held by the top ten. Sequenced material: PBMCs. The receptors here all came from a man aged 18 to 30 in good health and CMV-seronegative. Both conserved end residues are part of each CDR3. The D gene is left open where the match is weak. The size of a clone is reported for some rows only, either as once, few or many, or as a class for expanded clones.

TRBJ1-2 TRBV6-5 TRBD1 few TGTGCCAGCAGTCGGAGACAGGGCGAGTATGGCTACACCTTC CASSRRQGEYGYTF
TRBJ1-3 TRBV7-7 . . TGTGCTAGCAGCCACAACCCCGGAAACACCATATATTTT CASSHNPGNTIYF
TRBJ2-5 TRBV7-8 . once TGTGCCAGCAGCTTAGATCGCCGAGCGGTGGAGACCCAGTACTTC CASSLDRRAVETQYF
TRBJ2-1 TRBV11-1 TRBD2 . TGTGCCAGCAGCTCGGGCGGGGGGTCCTACAATGAGCAGTTCTTC CASSSGGGSYNEQFF
TRBJ1-6 TRBV5-5 TRBD1 once TGTGCCAGCAGCTTCGGTCAGGGGGGTTCACCCCTCCACTTT CASSFGQGGSPLHF
TRBJ1-2 TRBV6-5 TRBD1 . TGTGCCGTCGGACAGGGGGGTGGCTACACCTTC CAVGQGGGYTF
TRBJ2-7 TRBV5-5 . . TGTGCCAGCAGCTTGGCGGCCTACGAGCAGTACTTC CASSLAAYEQYF
TRBJ1-6 TRBV9 TRBD1 . TGTGCCAGCAGCGTAGCGACAGGGTATAATTCACCCCTCCACTTT CASSVATGYNSPLHF
TRBJ2-2 TRBV5-1 TRBD1 . TGCGCCAGCAGCTTGGCCGACCAGGGGGCGATCGGGGAGCTGTTTTTT CASSLADQGAIGELFF
TRBJ1-3 TRBV18 . . TGTGCCAGCTCACCACTGGGGCAGATGAACGGAAACACCATATATTTT CASSPLGQMNGNTIYF
TRBJ2-5 TRBV6-5 TRBD1 . TGTGCCAGCAATGCCGGGACAGGGGAGACCCAGTACTTC CASNAGTGETQYF
TRBJ2-7 TRBV6-5 TRBD1 . TGTGCCAGCAGTTACTCGGACAGGGGGGCCTACGAGCAGTACTTC CASSYSDRGAYEQYF
TRBJ1-2 TRBV13 TRBD1 . TGTGCCAGCAGCGGGACAGGGGATGGCTACACCTTC CASSGTGDGYTF
TRBJ1-5 TRBV6-5 . few TGTGCCAGCAGGCCCAGGGTAAGCAATCAGCCCCAGCATTTT CASRPRVSNQPQHF
TRBJ2-2 TRBV30 . . TGTGCCTGGAGTGTGCTGGGGCGCGGGGAGCTGTTTTTT CAWSVLGRGELFF
TRBJ1-1 TRBV11-2 . . TGTGCCAGCAGCTTAGGACAGAACACTGAAGCTTTCTTT CASSLGQNTEAFF
TRBJ2-7 TRBV27 TRBD1 . TGTGCCAGCAGTTTGACAGGGCGTCACGAGCAGTACTTC CASSLTGRHEQYF
TRBJ2-2 TRBV9 . . TGTGCCAGCCGCAGGGGAGCCGGGGAGCTGTTTTTT CASRRGAGELFF
TRBJ1-2 TRBV10-1 . . TGCGCCAGCAGGGCAGACTATGGCTACACCTTC CASRADYGYTF
TRBJ1-1 TRBV5-1 . few TGCGCCAGCAGATCCGTACGGAGCACTGAAGCTTTCTTT CASRSVRSTEAFF
TRBJ2-2 TRBV9 . . TGTGCCAGCAGCGTAGGGCCCAGCACCGGGGAGCTGTTTTTT CASSVGPSTGELFF
TRBJ1-2 TRBV7-9 . . TGTGCCAGCAGCTTAGAGAGGGTCTGGGATGGCTACACCTTC CASSLERVWDGYTF
TRBJ2-1 TRBV5-1 . . TGCGCCAGCAGCCCAGACAGAGCGAACCCCTACAATGAGCAGTTCTTC CASSPDRANPYNEQFF
TRBJ2-7 TRBV4-1 . . TGCGCCAGCAGCCAAGTTTGGGGGGTCTACGAGCAGTACTTC CASSQVWGVYEQYF
TRBJ1-3 TRBV19 TRBD1 once TGTGCCAGTAGAATCACAGGGGCGTCCGGAAACACCATATATTTT CASRITGASGNTIYF
TRBJ1-1 TRBV9 . . TGTGCCAGCAGCGTAGTTTCCAGTACTGAAGCTTTCTTT CASSVVSSTEAFF
TRBJ2-7 TRBV2 . . TGTGCCAGCAGGGCAGGGGCCTACGAGCAGTACTTC CASRAGAYEQYF
TRBJ1-1 TRBV6-1 . . TGTGCCAGCAGAAGGGGGACTGAAGCTTTCTTT CASRRGTEAFF
TRBJ2-5 TRBV7-6 TRBD2 . TGTGCCAGCAGCTTGTATAGCGGGGGGGCCGGGGAGACCCAGTACTTC CASSLYSGGAGETQYF
TRBJ2-3 TRBV7-2 . . TGTGCCAGCAGCTTGAGTTTAGATACGCAGTATTTT CASSLSLDTQYF
TRBJ1-2 TRBV11-2 . . TGTGCCAGCAGCTTAGATCGTGGAGGGCAGCCCCCCCACTTC CASSLDRGGQPPHF
TRBJ2-2 TRBV6-1 TRBD1 . TGTGCCAGCAGTGAAGGACAGGGTTGGGATTACGGGGAGCTGTTTTTT CASSEGQGWDYGELFF
TRBJ2-3 TRBV7-2 TRBD2 . TGTGCCAGCAACGAAGGACTAGCGGGCCCCTGGGATACGCAGTATTTT CASNEGLAGPWDTQYF
TRBJ1-2 TRBV7-9 TRBD1 once TGTGCCAGCAGCGGACAGGGATGGGACTATGGCTACACCTTC CASSGQGWDYGYTF
TRBJ2-5 TRBV9 . . TGTGCCAGCAGCGTATACGACAGCAACCCTCGAGAGACCCAGTACTTC CASSVYDSNPRETQYF
TRBJ1-6 TRBV2 TRBD1 . TGTGCCAGCAGAGGGACAGGGGTTGATTCACCCCTCCACTTT CASRGTGVDSPLHF
TRBJ1-1 TRBV4-2 TRBD1 . TGTGCCAGCAGCCGGGACAGGGGTTTTCGGGCTTTCTTT CASSRDRGFRAFF
TRBJ2-5 TRBV7-3 TRBD2 . TGTGCCAGCAGCTCAAATGCCGGGAGGGAGACCCAGTACTTC CASSSNAGRETQYF
TRBJ1-2 TRBV4-1 . few TGCGCCAGCAGCCATCAGGGCCGTAGAAATGGCTACACCTTC CASSHQGRRNGYTF
TRBJ2-7 TRBV7-2 TRBD1 . TGTGCCAGCAGCTTAGGGGACAGGGGGTACGAGCAGTACTTC CASSLGDRGYEQYF